The clone carrying this T cell receptor beta chain was seen a handful of times. Its specificity is unknown. The length of the CDR3 is 16 residues. Unmatched junction bases numbered 11, after V lost 4 bases and J lost 8 bases. Per germline, CDR1 SGHDT and CDR2 YYEEEE. The sample comes from a study of T cells after yellow fever vaccination. Study-wide findings and caveats: Among primary-vaccination clones, most reappeared after the booster, at 96% for CD4 and roughly 88% for CD8. Faster peaking, at day 5 versus 15, marked a secondary response that was weaker. FACS-sorted repertoires could contain abundant clonotypes contaminating from the bulk population.

Template-switching 5'RACE yielded the TCR cDNA; a universal primer site and UMIs were added in the process. TCRdb itself ran the 5' RACE reads through MiXCR, one entry per CDR3 protein. In the table there are about 300,000 distinct CDR3 sequences, approximately 10% of which are singletons. The rearrangement joins TRBV5-6 to TRBJ1-6; 8 bases are shared with TRBD1. This TCR came from a man younger than 30 who received the YFV17D yellow fever vaccine. The sample was CD4+ T cells sorted from PBMCs, taken 5 days after the yellow fever booster vaccination. The CDR3 DNA reads TGTGCCAGCAGCGTCCTCCCATCAGGGGGCGATTCACCCCTCCACTTT. Amino acid sequence: CASSVLPSGGDSPLHF.